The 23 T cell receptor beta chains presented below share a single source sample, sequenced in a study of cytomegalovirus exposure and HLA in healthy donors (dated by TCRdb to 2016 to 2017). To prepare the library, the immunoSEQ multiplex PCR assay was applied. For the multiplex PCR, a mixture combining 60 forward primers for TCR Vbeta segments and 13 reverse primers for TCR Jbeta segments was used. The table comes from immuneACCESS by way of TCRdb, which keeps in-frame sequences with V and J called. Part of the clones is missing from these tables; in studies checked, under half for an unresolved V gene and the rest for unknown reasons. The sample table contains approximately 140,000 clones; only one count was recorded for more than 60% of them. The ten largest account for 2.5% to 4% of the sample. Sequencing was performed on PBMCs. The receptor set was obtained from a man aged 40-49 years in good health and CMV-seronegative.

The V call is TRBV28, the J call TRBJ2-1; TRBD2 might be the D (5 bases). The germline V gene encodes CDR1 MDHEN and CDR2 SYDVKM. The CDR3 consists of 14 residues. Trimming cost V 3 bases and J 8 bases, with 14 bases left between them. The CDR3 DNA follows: TGTGCCAGCAGTTTTAACGGGGTGGGTGATGAGCAGTTCTTC. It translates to CASSFNGVGDEQFF.

The CDR3 DNA follows: TGTGCCAGCTCCGGACAGGGTACGGGATCACCCCTCCACTTT. As protein: CASSGQGTGSPLHF. The chain couples TRBV18 to TRBJ1-6; TRBD1 agrees at 8 bases. This CDR3 contains 14 residues. V trimming: 6 bases; J trimming: 10 bases; junction bases outside the gene matches: 8. CDR1 KGHSH and CDR2 LQKENI come from the germline V gene.

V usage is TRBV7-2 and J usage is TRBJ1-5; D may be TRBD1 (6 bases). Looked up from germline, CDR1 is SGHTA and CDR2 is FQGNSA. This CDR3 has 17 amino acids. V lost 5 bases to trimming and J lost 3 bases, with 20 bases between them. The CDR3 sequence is CASSVHRDGLDNQPQHF. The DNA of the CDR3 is TGTGCCAGCAGCGTCCACAGGGACGGTCTAGACAATCAGCCCCAGCATTTT.

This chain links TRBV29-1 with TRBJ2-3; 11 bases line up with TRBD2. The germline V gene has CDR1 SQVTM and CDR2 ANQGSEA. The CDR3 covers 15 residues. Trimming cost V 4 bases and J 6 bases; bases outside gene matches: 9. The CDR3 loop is CSVVGLAGGVDTQYF. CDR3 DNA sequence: TGCAGCGTTGTGGGGCTAGCGGGGGGAGTGGATACGCAGTATTTT.

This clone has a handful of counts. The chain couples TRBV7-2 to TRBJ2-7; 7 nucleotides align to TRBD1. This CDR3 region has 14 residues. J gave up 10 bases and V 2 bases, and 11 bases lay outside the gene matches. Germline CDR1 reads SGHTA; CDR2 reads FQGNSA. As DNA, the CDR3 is TGTGCCAGCAGCTTAAATAGGTCGGGACAGCGTCAGTACTTC. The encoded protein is CASSLNRSGQRQYF.

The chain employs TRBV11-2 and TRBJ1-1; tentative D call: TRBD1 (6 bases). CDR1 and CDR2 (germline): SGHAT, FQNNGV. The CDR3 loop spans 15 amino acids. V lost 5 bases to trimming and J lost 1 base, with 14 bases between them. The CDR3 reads CASSLLRGGNTEAFF. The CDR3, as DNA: TGTGCCAGCAGCCTCCTCAGGGGTGGGAACACTGAAGCTTTCTTT.

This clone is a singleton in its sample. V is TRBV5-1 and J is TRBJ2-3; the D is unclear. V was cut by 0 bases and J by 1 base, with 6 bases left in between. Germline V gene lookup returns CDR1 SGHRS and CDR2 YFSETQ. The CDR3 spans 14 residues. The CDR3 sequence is CASSLGPGTDTQYF. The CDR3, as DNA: TGCGCCAGCAGCTTGGGCCCGGGCACAGATACGCAGTATTTT.

The CDR3 bases are TGCGCCAGCAGCCCGATGGGAGGGGAGGGGATCACTGAAGCTTTCTTT. Its protein is CASSPMGGEGITEAFF. J is TRBJ1-1 and V is TRBV5-1, with a tentative D call TRBD1 (5 bases). Looked up from germline, CDR1 is SGHRS and CDR2 is YFSETQ. Trimming left V 4 bases short and J 4 bases short, with 20 bases between. This CDR3 has 16 residues.

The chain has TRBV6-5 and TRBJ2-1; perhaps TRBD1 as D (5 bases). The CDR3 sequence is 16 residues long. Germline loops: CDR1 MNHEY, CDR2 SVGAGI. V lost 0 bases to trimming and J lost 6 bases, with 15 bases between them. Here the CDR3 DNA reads TGTGCCAGCAGTTACTCAAGGGGTCGCGCCAGCAATGAGCAGTTCTTC. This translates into CASSYSRGRASNEQFF.

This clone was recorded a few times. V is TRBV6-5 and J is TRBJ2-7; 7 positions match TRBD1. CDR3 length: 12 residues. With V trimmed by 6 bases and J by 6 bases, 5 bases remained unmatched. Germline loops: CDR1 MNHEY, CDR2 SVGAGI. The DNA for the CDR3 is TGTGCCAGCAGCCGATCAGGGGGCGAGCAGTACTTC. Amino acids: CASSRSGGEQYF.

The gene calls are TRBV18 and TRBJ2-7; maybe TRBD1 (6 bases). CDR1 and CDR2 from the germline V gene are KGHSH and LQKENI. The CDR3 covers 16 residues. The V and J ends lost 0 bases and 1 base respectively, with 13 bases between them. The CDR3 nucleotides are TGTGCCAGCTCACCACCAAGCCCGGACAGATCCTACGAGCAGTACTTC. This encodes CASSPPSPDRSYEQYF.

The CDR3 reads CASSRGSDGANVLTF. Here the CDR3 DNA reads TGCGCCAGCAGCCGGGGGAGCGATGGGGCCAACGTCCTGACTTTC. The chain is built from TRBV5-1 and TRBJ2-6; TRBD2 is a possible D gene (6 bases). Germline-derived CDR1 and CDR2 are SGHRS and YFSETQ. The V end was cut by 4 bases, the J end by 3 bases, with 11 bases between. CDR3 length: 15 residues.

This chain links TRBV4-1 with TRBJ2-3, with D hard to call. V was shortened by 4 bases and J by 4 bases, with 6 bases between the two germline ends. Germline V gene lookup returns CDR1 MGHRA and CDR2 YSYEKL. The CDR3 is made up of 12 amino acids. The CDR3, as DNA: TGCGCCAGCAGCCCCCCAGCAGATACGCAGTATTTT. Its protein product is CASSPPADTQYF.

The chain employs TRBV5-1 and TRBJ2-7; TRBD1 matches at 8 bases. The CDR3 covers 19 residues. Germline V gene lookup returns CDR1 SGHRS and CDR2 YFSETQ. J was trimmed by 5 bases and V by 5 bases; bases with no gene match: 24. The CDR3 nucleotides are TGCGCCAGCAGATACCCAACGGACCCAGGGGGCCATCAGGCCAACGAGCAGTACTTC. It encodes CASRYPTDPGGHQANEQYF.

The CDR3 DNA reads TGTGCCAGCTCACTAGCAGGGAATTCACCCCTCCACTTT. It specifies CASSLAGNSPLHF. The V gene is TRBV18, the J gene TRBJ1-6; a weak D match, TRBD1 (5 bases). The V gene's germline CDR1 is KGHSH and CDR2 LQKENI. Trimming stripped 4 bases from V and 7 bases from J, with 8 bases between. The CDR3 extends over 13 amino acids.

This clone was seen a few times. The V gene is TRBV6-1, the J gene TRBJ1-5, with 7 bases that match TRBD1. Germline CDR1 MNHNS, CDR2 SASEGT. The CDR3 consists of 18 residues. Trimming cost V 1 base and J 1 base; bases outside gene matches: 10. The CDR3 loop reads CASSEGRDAGGSNQPQHF. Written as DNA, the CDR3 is TGTGCCAGCAGTGAAGGTCGGGATGCAGGGGGAAGCAATCAGCCCCAGCATTTT.

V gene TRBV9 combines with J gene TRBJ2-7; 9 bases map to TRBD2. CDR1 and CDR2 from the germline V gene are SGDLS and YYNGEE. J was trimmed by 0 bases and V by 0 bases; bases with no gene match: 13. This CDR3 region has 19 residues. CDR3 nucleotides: TGTGCCAGCAGCGTAGGGGTTAGCGGGAGCCCCTACGACTCCTACGAGCAGTACTTC. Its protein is CASSVGVSGSPYDSYEQYF. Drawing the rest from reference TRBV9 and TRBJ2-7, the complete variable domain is DSGVTQTPKHLITATGQRVTLRCSPRSGDLSVYWYQQSLDQGLQFLIQYYNGEERAKGNILERFSAQQFPDLHSELNLSSLELGDSALYFCASSVGVSGSPYDSYEQYFGPGTRLTVT.

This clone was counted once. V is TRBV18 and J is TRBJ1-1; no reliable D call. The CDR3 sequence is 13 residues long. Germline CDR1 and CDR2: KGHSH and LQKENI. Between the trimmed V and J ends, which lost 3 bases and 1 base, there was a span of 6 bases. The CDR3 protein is CASSPSWNTEAFF. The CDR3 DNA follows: TGTGCCAGCTCACCGTCCTGGAACACTGAAGCTTTCTTT.

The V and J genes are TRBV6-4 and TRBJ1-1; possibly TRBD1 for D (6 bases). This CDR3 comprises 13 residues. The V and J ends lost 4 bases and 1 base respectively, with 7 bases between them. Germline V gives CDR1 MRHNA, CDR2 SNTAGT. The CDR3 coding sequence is TGTGCCAGCAGTGCGGACAGGAACACTGAAGCTTTCTTT. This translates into CASSADRNTEAFF.

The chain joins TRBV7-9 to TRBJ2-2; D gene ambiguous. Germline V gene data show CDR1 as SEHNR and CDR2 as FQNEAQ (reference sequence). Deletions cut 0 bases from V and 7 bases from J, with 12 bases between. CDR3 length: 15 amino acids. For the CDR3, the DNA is TGTGCCAGCAGCTTAGCGGTGGAGCCAAGCGGGGAGCTGTTTTTT. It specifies CASSLAVEPSGELFF. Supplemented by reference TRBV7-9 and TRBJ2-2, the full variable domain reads DTGVSQNPRHKITKRGQNVTFRCDPISEHNRLYWYRQTLGQGPEFLTYFQNEAQLEKSRLLSDRFSAERPKGSFSTLEIQRTEQGDSAMYLCASSLAVEPSGELFFGEGSRLTVL.

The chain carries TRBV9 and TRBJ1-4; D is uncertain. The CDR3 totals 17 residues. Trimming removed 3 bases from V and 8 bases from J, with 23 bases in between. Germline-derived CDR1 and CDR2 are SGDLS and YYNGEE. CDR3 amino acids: CASSATPTGKGNEKLFF. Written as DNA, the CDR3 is TGTGCCAGCAGCGCAACCCCAACCGGGAAAGGGAACGAAAAACTGTTTTTT.

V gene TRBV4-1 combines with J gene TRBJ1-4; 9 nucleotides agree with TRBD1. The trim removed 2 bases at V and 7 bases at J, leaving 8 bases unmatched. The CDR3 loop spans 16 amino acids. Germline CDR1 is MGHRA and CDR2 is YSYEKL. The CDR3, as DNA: TGCGCCAGCAGCCAATGGACAGGGGATAGGGGTGAAAAACTGTTTTTT. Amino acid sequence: CASSQWTGDRGEKLFF.

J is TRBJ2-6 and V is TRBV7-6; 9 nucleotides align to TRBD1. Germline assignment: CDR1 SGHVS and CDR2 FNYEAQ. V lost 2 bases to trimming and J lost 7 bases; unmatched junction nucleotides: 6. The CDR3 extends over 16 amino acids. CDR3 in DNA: TGTGCCAGCAGCTTAACAGGGGGCAGTAGTGCCAACGTCCTGACTTTC. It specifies CASSLTGGSSANVLTF.